One sample yielded the 11 T cell receptor beta chains listed below, sequenced in a study of T cell responses to AZD1222 COVID-19 vaccine (dated by TCRdb to about 2021). Library preparation employed the immunoSEQ multiplex PCR assay. Entries here come from immuneACCESS through TCRdb and include only in-frame sequences with V and J called. Some clones fail to appear in such tables; in the studies checked, an unresolved V gene covers under half of the shortfall, and the cause of the remainder is unknown. For this sample there are 240,000 or so clones; approximately 93% appear just once. In total, the top ten clones hold roughly 0.5% of the sample. The sample's time point label, in plain terms: baseline before first vaccination. Sample: peripheral blood, taken on day 0 of AZD1222 vaccination. Receptors were obtained from an adult in good health.

V is TRBV9 and J is TRBJ1-6; D perhaps matches TRBD1 (6 bases). From germline, CDR1 is SGDLS and CDR2 YYNGEE. The CDR3 consists of 16 residues. Trimming pared 3 bases from V and 0 bases from J, leaving 10 bases between. CDR3 region: CASSDTGSSYNSPLHF. The CDR3 nucleotides read TGTGCCAGCAGCGACACAGGGAGCTCCTATAATTCACCCCTCCACTTT.

The V gene is TRBV12-3 or TRBV12-4, the J gene TRBJ2-5; D not resolved. The CDR3 spans 13 residues. V lost 6 bases and J lost 7, with 15 bases in between. CDR3 sequence: CASSPGRRGTQYF. In DNA, the CDR3 is TGTGCCAGCAGCCCCGGACGGCGAGGGACCCAGTACTTC.

This chain uses TRBV4-2 with TRBJ1-1; D is perhaps TRBD1 (5 bases). The germline gives CDR1 LGHNA, CDR2 YNFKEQ. Trimming pared 0 bases from V and 5 bases from J, leaving 13 bases between. The CDR3 is made up of 15 amino acids. The DNA for the CDR3 is TGTGCCAGCAGCCAAGATCCACGGGGCGGAACTGAAGCTTTCTTT. Amino acid sequence: CASSQDPRGGTEAFF.

This rearrangement joins TRBV15 to TRBJ1-1; no definite D call. CDR1 is LNHNV and CDR2 is YYDKDF in the germline V gene (reference sequence). CDR3 length: 12 residues. Trimming took off 4 bases at V and 1 base at J, with 4 bases between the two ends. In DNA form, the CDR3 reads TGTGCCACCAGCAAGGGGAACACTGAAGCTTTCTTT. It encodes CATSKGNTEAFF.

The chain recombines TRBV7-2 with TRBJ2-3; maybe TRBD2 (6 bases). V was trimmed by 4 bases and J by 8 bases, leaving 19 bases between them. Germline loops: CDR1 SGHTA, CDR2 FQGNSA. CDR3 size: 15 residues. The CDR3 DNA sequence: TGTGCCAGCAGCTCCCGAGTAGCGGAGGGAGGTACGCAGTATTTT. Protein sequence: CASSSRVAEGGTQYF.

CDR3 loop: CASSYSGRANEQFF. For the CDR3, the DNA is TGTGCCAGCAGTTATAGCGGGAGGGCCAATGAGCAGTTCTTC. The rearrangement links TRBV6-2 or TRBV6-3 to TRBJ2-1; 11 bases map to TRBD2. Looked up from germline, CDR1 is MNHEY and CDR2 is SVGEGT. There are 14 residues in the CDR3. The V gene end was trimmed by 3 bases and the J gene end by 6 bases; junction bases not matched to a gene: 1.

J is TRBJ2-7 and V is TRBV5-4, with D possibly TRBD1 on 5 matching bases. The germline V gene has CDR1 SGHNT and CDR2 YYREEE (reference sequence). The CDR3 is 13 residues long. V lost 5 bases and J lost 2, with 11 bases in between. The CDR3 protein is CASRRAGTYEQYF. The DNA of the CDR3 is TGTGCCAGCAGACGCGCAGGGACCTACGAGCAGTACTTC. Variable domain in full (rest from reference TRBV5-4 and TRBJ2-7): ETGVTQSPTHLIKTRGQQVTLRCSSQSGHNTVSWYQQALGQGPQFIFQYYREEENGRGNFPPRFSGLQFPNYSSELNVNALELDDSALYLCASRRAGTYEQYFGPGTRLTVT.

The J gene is TRBJ1-1, the V gene TRBV5-1; D uncertain. Germline CDR1 reads SGHRS; CDR2 reads YFSETQ. The CDR3 runs to 13 residues. With 3 bases removed from V and 11 bases from J, the gap between germline ends came to 17 bases. The CDR3 reads CASSSESTPGAFF. For the CDR3, the DNA is TGCGCCAGCAGCTCGGAATCTACCCCTGGGGCTTTCTTT.

The chain couples TRBV6-5 to TRBJ2-2; TRBD1 matches 7 bases. The CDR3 extends over 15 amino acids. Germline V CDR1 and CDR2: MNHEY, SVGAGI. Trimming at V came to 0 bases and at J to 7 bases, leaving 5 bases not matched to a gene. This CDR3 is CASSYSEGGVGELFF. The CDR3, as DNA: TGTGCCAGCAGTTACTCAGAAGGGGGCGTCGGGGAGCTGTTTTTT.

The chain is built from TRBV11-2 and TRBJ1-5, with unresolved D. Germline CDR1 reads SGHAT; CDR2 reads FQNNGV. CDR3 size: 14 residues. Deletions cut 1 base from V and 5 bases from J, with 9 bases between. CDR3 in amino acids: CASSLGFTDQPQHF. In DNA, the CDR3 is TGTGCCAGCAGCTTAGGGTTCACTGATCAGCCCCAGCATTTT.

CDR3 sequence reads: CASSPRGVGNQPQHF. In DNA, the CDR3 is TGTGCCAGCAGTCCCCGGGGGGTAGGCAATCAGCCCCAGCATTTT. The chain employs TRBV28 and TRBJ1-5; D possibly corresponds to TRBD1 (5 bases). V was pared by 5 bases and J by 2 bases, with 13 bases between. CDR1 is MDHEN and CDR2 is SYDVKM in the germline V gene. CDR3 length: 15 amino acids.